This T cell receptor beta chain comes out of a study of blood T cell repertoires in COVID-19. The CDR3 has 15 amino acids. V dropped 3 bases and J dropped 4; count of bases not matched to a gene: 6. Germline V gene lookup returns CDR1 LGHDT and CDR2 YNNKEL (reference sequence). The assay was immunoSEQ multiplex PCR, and TCRdb's table has in-frame clones only and misses some. The sample holds roughly 270,000 clones, 88% seen once. V and J are TRBV3-1 (or the pseudogene TRBV3-2) and TRBJ1-2; TRBD1 agrees at 9 bases. Sequencing was done on a sample of peripheral blood. The TCR comes from a man between 18 and 29 years old with active or convalescent COVID-19. In DNA, the CDR3 is TGTGCCAGCAGCCACGGGGACAGGGAAATCTATGGCTACACCTTC. It codes for CASSHGDREIYGYTF.